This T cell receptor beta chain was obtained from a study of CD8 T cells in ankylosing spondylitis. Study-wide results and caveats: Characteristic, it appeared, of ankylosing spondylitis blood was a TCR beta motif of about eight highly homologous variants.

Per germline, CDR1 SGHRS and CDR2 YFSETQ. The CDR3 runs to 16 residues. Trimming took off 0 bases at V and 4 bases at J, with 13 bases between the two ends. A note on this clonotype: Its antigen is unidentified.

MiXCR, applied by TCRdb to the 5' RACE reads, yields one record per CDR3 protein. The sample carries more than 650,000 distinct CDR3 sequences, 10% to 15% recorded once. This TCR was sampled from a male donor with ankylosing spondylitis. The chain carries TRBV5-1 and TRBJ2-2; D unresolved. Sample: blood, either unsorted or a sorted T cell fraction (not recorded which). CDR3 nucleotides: TGCGCCAGCAGCTTGGCCAAGACGGCTGGCACCGGGGAGCTGTTTTTT. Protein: CASSLAKTAGTGELFF.